A selection of T cell receptor beta chains follows, all from one sample in a study of blood T cell repertoires in COVID-19. Clones were sequenced by immunoSEQ multiplex PCR, and TCRdb holds only the in-frame ones, with some missing. The data show around 260,000 clones, with approximately 88% seen just once and roughly 10% held by the top ten. The specimen sequenced was peripheral blood. All receptors come from a woman aged 70-85 years with COVID-19, enrolled during active disease. Each CDR3 is given with its conserved first and last residue. The D gene is left open where the match is weak. The size entry is marked missing in some rows and otherwise reads once, few, many or a size class.

TRBD1,TRBV25-1,TRBJ1-4,-,TGTGCCAGCAGTGCTCGATCAGGGGGCGTATGGGAAAAACTGTTTTTT,CASSARSGGVWEKLFF
-,TRBV3-1/TRBV3-2,TRBJ2-7,-,TGTGCCAGCAGGAATTTTCGAGGGGGAGAGCAGTACTTC,CASRNFRGGEQYF
-,TRBV28,TRBJ2-7,-,TGTGCCAGCATCCGAAGCGGGCAGGGGGCCTACGAGCAGTACTTC,CASIRSGQGAYEQYF
-,TRBV11-3,TRBJ1-1,once,TGTGCCAGCAGCTTAGGGGCGGCGGGAGAAGCTTTCTTT,CASSLGAAGEAFF
-,TRBV11-2,TRBJ2-7,-,TGTGCCAGCAGCTTAAGTAGGACTCCGACCTACGAGCAGTACTTC,CASSLSRTPTYEQYF
TRBD2,TRBV6-5,TRBJ2-1,-,TGTGCCAGCAGCGGGACTAGTAGATACAATGAGCAGTTCTTC,CASSGTSRYNEQFF
-,TRBV11-2,TRBJ2-2,-,TGTGCCAGCAGCTTAGGGCAGGGTGACATCGGGGAGCTGTTTTTT,CASSLGQGDIGELFF
-,TRBV19,TRBJ1-2,-,TGTGCCAGTAGTGTTTGGGCAGGACTGAACTATGGCTACACCTTC,CASSVWAGLNYGYTF
-,TRBV15,TRBJ2-5,-,TGTGCCACCAGCAGAGGCGAGGACAGCGGGGTAGAGACCCAGTACTTC,CATSRGEDSGVETQYF
-,TRBV7-2,TRBJ2-5,-,TGTGCCAGCAGCCCCCCCATTGAGACCCAGTACTTC,CASSPPIETQYF
TRBD1,TRBV7-8,TRBJ2-7,-,TGTGCCAGCAGCCGAGGGACAGGTCTATTATACGAGCAGTACTTC,CASSRGTGLLYEQYF
TRBD1,TRBV19,TRBJ1-5,-,TGTGCCAGTAGGCTTGGCCGGGACAGGTTCTATCAGCCCCAGCATTTT,CASRLGRDRFYQPQHF
-,TRBV28,TRBJ1-2,-,TGTGCCAGCAGGCAGGCAATCTATGGCTACACCTTC,CASRQAIYGYTF
-,TRBV4-1,TRBJ2-3,-,TGCGCCAGCAGCCAGGCTACAGATACGCAGTATTTT,CASSQATDTQYF
-,TRBV5-1,TRBJ2-7,-,TGCGCCAGCAGACCGGTAGAGGGCTCCTACGAGCAGTACTTC,CASRPVEGSYEQYF
-,TRBV5-3,TRBJ2-5,-,TGTGCCAGAAGCTTGGTTTGGGCTGGGGAGACCCAGTACTTC,CARSLVWAGETQYF
-,TRBV7-8,TRBJ2-7,-,TGTGCCAGCAGCTTAGGCGGGACAGCCCTCTACGAGCAGTACTTC,CASSLGGTALYEQYF